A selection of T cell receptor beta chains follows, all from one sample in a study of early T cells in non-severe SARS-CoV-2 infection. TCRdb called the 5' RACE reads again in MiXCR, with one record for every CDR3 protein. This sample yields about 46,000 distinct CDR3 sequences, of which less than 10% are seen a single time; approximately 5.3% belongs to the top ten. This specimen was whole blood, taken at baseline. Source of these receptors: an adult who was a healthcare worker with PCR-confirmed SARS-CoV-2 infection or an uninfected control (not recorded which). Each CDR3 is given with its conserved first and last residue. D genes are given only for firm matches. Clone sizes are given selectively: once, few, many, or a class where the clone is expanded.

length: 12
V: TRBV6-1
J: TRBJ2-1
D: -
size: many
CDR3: CASSQGSNEQFF
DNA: TGTGCCAGCTCCCAGGGTTCCAATGAGCAGTTCTTC

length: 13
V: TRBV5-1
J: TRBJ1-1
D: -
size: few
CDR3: CASSVGGNTEAFF
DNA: TGCGCCAGCAGCGTTGGAGGCAACACTGAAGCTTTCTTT

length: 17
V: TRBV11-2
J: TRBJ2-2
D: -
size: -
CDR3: CASRRPYQGPTAGELFF
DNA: TGTGCCAGCAGACGCCCCTATCAGGGCCCTACTGCCGGGGAGCTGTTTTTT

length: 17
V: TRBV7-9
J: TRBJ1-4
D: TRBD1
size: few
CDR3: CASSLGQGASTNEKLFF
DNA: TGTGCCAGCAGCTTAGGACAGGGGGCGTCGACTAATGAAAAACTGTTTTTT

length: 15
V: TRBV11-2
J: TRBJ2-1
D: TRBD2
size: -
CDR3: CASSIATSDYNEQFF
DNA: TGTGCCAGCAGCATCGCAACTAGCGACTACAATGAGCAGTTCTTC

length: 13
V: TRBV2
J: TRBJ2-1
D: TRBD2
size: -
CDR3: CASSGRGYNEQFF
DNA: TGTGCCAGCAGCGGGAGGGGGTACAATGAGCAGTTCTTC

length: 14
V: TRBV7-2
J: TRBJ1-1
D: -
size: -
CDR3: CASGRVSGSTEAFF
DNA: TGTGCCAGCGGCAGGGTTTCGGGTAGTACTGAAGCTTTCTTT

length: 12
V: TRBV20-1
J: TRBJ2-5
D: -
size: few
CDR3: CSARTPQETQYF
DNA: TGCAGTGCTAGAACACCGCAAGAGACCCAGTACTTC

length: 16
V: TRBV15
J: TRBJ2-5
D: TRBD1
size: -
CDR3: CATSRGARGRPETQYF
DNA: TGTGCCACCAGCAGAGGGGCCAGGGGGCGACCGGAGACCCAGTACTTC

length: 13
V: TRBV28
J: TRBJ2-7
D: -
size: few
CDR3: CASSLSGHYEQYF
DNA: TGTGCCAGCAGTTTATCGGGACACTACGAGCAGTACTTC

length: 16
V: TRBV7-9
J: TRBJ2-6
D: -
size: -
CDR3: CASSSKPINGANVLTF
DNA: TGTGCCAGCAGCTCTAAACCCATAAACGGGGCCAACGTCCTGACTTTC

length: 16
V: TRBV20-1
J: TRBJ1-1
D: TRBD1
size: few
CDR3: CSAKVADRGDVTEAFF
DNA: TGCAGTGCTAAGGTTGCCGACAGGGGTGATGTCACTGAAGCTTTCTTT

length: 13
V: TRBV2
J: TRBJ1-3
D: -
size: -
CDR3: CASTRDHGNTIYF
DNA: TGTGCCAGCACCAGGGATCATGGAAACACCATATATTTT

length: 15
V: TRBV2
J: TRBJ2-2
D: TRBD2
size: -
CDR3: CASSETSGPTGELFF
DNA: TGTGCCAGCAGTGAAACTAGCGGGCCCACCGGGGAGCTGTTTTTT

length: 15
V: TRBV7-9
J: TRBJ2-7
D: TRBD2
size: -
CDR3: CASSRSGGARYEQYF
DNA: TGTGCCAGCAGCCGAAGCGGGGGGGCCCGGTACGAGCAGTACTTC

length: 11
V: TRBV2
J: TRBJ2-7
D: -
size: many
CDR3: CASSEFYEQYF
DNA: TGTGCCAGCAGTGAATTCTACGAGCAGTACTTC

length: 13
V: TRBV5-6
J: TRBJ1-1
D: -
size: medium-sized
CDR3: CASSHDLNTEAFF
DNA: TGTGCCAGCAGCCACGATTTGAACACTGAAGCTTTCTTT

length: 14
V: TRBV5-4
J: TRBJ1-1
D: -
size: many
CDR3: CASSLGLGVTEAFF
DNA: TGTGCCAGCAGCTTGGGGCTAGGGGTCACTGAAGCTTTCTTT